The present T cell receptor beta chain was sequenced within a study of blood T cell repertoires in COVID-19. Trimming cost V 3 bases and J 5 bases; bases outside gene matches: 5. CDR3 length: 13 residues. Germline V CDR1 and CDR2: GTSNPN, SVGIG (reference sequence). Libraries were prepared by immunoSEQ multiplex PCR; TCRdb keeps only in-frame clonotypes and omits some of them. The sample lists about 340,000 clones; 92% were seen once. This clonotype originated in a woman in her twenties or thirties who had recovered from COVID-19. The V and J genes are TRBV30 and TRBJ1-1, with TRBD1 matching 8 bases. The material sequenced was PBMCs or T cells enriched from blood (not recorded which). CDR3 DNA sequence: TGTGCCTGGAGCAACAGGGGGAGGACTGAAGCTTTCTTT. Encoded protein: CAWSNRGRTEAFF.